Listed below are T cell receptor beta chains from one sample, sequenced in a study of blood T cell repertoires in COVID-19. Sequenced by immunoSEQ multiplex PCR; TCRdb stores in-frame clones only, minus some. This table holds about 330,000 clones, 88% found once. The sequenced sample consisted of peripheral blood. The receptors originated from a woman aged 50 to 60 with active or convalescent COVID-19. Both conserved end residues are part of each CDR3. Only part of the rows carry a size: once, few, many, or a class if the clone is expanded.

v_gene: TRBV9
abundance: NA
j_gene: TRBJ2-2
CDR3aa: CASSGLGGGTGELFF

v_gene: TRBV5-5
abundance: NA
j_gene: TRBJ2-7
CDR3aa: CASSFGDRFYEQYF

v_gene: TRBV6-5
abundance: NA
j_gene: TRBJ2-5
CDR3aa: CASRPDRGVQETQYF

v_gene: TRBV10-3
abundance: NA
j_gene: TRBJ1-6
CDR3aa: CAIRAVGTALNSPLHF

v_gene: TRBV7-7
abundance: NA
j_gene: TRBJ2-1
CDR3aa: CASSPGTSTYNEQFF

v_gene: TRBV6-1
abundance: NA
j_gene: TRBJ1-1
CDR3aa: CASSEGGKGAEAFF

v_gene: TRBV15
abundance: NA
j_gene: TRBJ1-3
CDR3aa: CATSRDTGSGNTIYF

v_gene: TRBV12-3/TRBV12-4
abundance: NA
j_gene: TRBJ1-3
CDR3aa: CASSLSRNTIYF

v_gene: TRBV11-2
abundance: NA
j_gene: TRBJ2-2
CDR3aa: CASSRDRAGELFF

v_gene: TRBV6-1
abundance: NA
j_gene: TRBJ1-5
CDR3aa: CASSELWERDQPQHF

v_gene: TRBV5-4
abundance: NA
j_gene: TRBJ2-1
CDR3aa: CASSRVAYNEQFF

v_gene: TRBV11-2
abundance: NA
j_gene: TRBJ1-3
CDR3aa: CASSLWHLSGNTIYF

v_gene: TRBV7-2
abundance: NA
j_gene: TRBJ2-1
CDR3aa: CASSLSSYNEQFF

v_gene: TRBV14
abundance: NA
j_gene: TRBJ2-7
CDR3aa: CASSETGLFYEQYF

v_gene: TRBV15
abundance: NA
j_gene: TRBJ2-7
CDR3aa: CATRRGTGYMEQYF

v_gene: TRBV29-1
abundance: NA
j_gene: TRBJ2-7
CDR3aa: CSVGTGDSYEQYF

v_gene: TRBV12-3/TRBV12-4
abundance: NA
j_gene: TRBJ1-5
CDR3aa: CASSLPPGQPQHF

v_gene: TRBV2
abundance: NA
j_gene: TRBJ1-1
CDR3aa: CASSERREAFF

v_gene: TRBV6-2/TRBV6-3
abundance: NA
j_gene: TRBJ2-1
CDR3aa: CASSKLAGESNEQFF

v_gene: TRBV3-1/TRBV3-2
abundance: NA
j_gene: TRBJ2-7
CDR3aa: CASSQVAGVHEQYF

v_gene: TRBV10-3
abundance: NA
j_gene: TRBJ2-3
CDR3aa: CAISVNLASTDTQYF

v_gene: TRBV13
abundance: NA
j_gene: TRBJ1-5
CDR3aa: CASSSGQGGSNQPQHF

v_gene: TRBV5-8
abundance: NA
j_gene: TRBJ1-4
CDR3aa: CASSAGTGTHEKLFF

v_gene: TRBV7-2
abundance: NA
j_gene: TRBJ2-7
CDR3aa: CASSRVPSGRYYEQYF

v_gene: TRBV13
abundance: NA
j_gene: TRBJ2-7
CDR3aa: CASSHRSPSYEQYF

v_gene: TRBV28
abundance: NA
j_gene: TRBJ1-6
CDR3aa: CASRAGTGHNSPLHF

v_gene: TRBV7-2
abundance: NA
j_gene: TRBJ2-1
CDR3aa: CASSPVEGRYNEQFF

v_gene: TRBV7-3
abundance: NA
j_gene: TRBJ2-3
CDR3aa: CASSQVSGGPDTQYF

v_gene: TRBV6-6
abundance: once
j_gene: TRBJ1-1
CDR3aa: CASSYPETKAFF

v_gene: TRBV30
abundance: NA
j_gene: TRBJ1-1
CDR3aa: CAWSDEFISEAFF

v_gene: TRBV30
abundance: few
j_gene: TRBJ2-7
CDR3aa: CACYGTGYEQYF

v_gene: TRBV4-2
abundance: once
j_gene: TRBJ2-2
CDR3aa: CASSQTRVLTGELFF

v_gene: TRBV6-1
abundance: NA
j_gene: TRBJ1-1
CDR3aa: CASSEQGQAFF

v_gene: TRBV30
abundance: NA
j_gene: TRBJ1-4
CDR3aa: CAWSVSMEKLFF

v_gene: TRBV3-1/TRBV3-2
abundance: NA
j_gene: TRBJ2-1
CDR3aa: CASSQAGTKVHEQFF

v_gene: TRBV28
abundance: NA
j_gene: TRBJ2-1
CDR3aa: CASSPPGTSGRGEQFF

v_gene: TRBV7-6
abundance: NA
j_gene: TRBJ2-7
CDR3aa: CASSLGGGTEIGEQYF

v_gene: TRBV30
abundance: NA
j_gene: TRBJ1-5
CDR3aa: CAWSIAGGQPQHF

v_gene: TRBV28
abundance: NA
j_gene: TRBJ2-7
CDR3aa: CASSFGPRRTYEQYF

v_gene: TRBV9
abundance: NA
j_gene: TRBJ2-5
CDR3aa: CASSVGQGQETQYF

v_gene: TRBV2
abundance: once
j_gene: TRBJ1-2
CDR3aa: CATGGGMDYGYTF

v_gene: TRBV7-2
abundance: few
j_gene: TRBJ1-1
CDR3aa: CASSVNRRNTEAFF

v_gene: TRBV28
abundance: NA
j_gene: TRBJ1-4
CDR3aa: CASSLSLQGGEKLFF

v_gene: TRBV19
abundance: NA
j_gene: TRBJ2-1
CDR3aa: CASSVDRGRDEQFF

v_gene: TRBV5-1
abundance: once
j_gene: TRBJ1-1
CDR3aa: CASSWDTATEAFF

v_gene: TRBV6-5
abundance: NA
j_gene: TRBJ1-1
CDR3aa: CASRISKSTEAFF

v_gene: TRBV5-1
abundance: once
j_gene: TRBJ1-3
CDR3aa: CASSPFTGTGNTIYF

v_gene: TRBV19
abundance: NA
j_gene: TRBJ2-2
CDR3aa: CASSYRGAGELFF

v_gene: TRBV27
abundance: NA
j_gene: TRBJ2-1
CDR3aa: CASSSSMGFYNEQFF

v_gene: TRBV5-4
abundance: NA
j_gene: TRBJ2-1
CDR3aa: CASSSGGLAGHNEQFF

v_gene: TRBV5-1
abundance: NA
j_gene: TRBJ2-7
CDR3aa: CASSLDRAYEQYF

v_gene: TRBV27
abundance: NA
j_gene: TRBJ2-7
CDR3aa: CASSRTHASYEQYF

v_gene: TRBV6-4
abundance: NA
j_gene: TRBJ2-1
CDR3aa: CASSPTTGSYNEQFF

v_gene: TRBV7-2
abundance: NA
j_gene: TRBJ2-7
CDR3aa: CASSPYQGYEQYF

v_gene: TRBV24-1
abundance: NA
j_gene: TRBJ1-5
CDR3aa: CAIGDSYSNQPQHF

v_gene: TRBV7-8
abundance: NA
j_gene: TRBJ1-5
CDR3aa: CASSHPRGRANQPQHF

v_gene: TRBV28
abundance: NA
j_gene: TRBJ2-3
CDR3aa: CASSWGGGTDTQYF

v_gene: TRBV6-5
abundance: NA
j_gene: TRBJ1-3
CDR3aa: CASSPGGASGNTIYF

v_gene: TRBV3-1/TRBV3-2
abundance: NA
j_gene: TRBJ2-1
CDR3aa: CASSHPGLAEEQFF

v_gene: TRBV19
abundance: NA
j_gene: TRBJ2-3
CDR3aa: CATRASSTDTQYF